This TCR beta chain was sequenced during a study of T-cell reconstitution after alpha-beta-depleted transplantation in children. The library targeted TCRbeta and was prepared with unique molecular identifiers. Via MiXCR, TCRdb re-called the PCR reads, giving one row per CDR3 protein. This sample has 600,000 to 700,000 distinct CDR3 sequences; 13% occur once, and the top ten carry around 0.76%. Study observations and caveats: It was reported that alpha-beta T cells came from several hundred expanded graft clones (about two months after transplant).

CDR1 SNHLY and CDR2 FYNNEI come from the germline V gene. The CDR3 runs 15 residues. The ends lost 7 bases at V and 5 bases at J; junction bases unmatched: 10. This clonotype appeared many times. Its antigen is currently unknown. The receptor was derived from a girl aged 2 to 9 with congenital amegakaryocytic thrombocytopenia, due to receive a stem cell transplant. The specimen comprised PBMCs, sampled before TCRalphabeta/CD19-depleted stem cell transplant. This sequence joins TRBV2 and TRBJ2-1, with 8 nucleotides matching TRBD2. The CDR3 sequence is CASTYRTSTNNEQFF. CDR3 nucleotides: TGTGCCAGCACCTATCGGACTAGCACAAACAATGAGCAGTTCTTC.